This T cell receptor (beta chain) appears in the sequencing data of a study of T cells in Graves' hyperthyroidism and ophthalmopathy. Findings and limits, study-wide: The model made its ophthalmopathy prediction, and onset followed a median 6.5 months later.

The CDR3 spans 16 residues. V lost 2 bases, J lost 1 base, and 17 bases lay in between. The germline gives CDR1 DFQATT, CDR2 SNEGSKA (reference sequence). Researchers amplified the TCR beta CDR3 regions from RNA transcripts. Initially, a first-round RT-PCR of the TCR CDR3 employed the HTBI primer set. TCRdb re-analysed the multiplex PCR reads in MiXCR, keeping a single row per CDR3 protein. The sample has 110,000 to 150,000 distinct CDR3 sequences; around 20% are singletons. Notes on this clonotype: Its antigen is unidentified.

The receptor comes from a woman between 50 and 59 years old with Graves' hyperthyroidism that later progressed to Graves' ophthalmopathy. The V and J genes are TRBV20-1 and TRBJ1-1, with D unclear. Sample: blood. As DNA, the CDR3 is TGCAGTGCTAGATCTAAGACGGACCTCTGGAACACTGAAGCTTTCTTT. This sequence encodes CSARSKTDLWNTEAFF.